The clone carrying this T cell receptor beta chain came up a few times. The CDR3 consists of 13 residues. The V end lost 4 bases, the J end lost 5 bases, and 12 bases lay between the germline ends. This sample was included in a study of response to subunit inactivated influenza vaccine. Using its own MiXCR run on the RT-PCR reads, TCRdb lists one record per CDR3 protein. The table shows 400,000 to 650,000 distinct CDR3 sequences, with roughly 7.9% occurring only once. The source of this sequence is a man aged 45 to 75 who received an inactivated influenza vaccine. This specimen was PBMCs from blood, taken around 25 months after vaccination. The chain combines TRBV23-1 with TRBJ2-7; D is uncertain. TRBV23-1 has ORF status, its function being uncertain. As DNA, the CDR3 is TGCGCCAGCAGTCCGGTTATTTGGCACGAGCAGTACTTC. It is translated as CASSPVIWHEQYF.